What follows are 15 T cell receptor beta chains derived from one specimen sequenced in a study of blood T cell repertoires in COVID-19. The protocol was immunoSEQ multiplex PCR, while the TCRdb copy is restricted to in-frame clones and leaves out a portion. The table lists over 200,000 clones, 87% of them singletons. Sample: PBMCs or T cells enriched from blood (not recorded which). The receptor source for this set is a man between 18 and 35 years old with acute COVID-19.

DNA for the CDR3: TGTGCCAGCATCACCTCCCGGGGGTCTAACTATGGCTACACCTTC. Its protein is CASITSRGSNYGYTF. The V and J genes are TRBV28 and TRBJ1-2; D might be TRBD1 (5 bases). V lost 7 bases and J lost 0, with 15 bases in between. CDR3 length equals 15 residues. Germline V gives CDR1 MDHEN, CDR2 SYDVKM.

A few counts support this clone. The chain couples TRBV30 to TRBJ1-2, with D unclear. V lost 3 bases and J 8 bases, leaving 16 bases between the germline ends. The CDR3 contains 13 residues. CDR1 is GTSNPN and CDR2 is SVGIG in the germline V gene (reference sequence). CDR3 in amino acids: CAWRTERAGGYTF. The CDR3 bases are TGTGCCTGGAGGACGGAGAGGGCGGGCGGCTACACCTTC.

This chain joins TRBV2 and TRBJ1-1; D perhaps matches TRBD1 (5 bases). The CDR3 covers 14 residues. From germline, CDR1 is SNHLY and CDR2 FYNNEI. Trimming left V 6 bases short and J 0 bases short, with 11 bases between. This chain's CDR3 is CASRYPGVNTEAFF. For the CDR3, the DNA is TGTGCCAGCAGGTATCCGGGGGTGAACACTGAAGCTTTCTTT.

The CDR3 region is CASSLGLAGDNEQFF. The DNA for the CDR3 is TGTGCCAGCAGTCTCGGACTAGCGGGGGACAATGAGCAGTTCTTC. V usage is TRBV27 and J usage is TRBJ2-1; 13 nucleotides line up with TRBD2. This CDR3 has 15 residues. Trimming took 5 bases from V and 5 from J; bases not matched to a gene: 3. Germline values: CDR1 MNHEY, CDR2 SMNVEV (reference sequence).

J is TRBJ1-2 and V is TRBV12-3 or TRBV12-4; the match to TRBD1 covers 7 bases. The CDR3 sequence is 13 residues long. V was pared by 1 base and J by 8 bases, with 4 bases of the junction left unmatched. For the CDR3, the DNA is TGTGCCAGCAGTTTAGAGGGGGCGAAGGGCTACACCTTC. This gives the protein CASSLEGAKGYTF.

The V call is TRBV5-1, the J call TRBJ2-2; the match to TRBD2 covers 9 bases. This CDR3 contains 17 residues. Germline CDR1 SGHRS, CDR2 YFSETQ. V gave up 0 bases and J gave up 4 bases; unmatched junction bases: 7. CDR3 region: CASSLDAGGPGTGELFF. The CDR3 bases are TGCGCCAGCAGCTTGGATGCGGGAGGGCCGGGCACCGGGGAGCTGTTTTTT.

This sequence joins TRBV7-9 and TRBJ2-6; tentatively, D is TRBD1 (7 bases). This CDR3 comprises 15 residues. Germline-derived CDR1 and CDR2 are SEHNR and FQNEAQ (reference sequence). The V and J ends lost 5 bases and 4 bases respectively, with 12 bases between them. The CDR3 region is CASSIQGGGANVLTF. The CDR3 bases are TGTGCCAGCAGCATCCAGGGGGGCGGGGCCAACGTCCTGACTTTC.

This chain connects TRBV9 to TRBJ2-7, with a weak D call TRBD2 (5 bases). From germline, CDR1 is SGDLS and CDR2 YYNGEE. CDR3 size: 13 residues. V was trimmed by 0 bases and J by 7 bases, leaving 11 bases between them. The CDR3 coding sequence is TGTGCCAGCAGCGTAGGGGTTGGAGGAGAGCAGTACTTC. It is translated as CASSVGVGGEQYF.

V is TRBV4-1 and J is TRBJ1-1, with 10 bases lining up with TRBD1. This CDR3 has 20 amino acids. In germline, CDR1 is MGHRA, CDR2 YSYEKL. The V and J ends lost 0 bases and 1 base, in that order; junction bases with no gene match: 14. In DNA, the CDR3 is TGCGCCAGCAGCCAAGAAGGCCTAAGGACAGGGGGTAAACAGAACACTGAAGCTTTCTTT. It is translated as CASSQEGLRTGGKQNTEAFF.

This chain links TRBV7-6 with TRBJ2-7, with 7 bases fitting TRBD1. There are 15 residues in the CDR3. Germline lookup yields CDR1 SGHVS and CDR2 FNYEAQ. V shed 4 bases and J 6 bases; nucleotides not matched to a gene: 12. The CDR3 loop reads CASSWTAGGEPEQYF. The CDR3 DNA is TGTGCCAGCAGCTGGACCGCAGGGGGTGAGCCCGAGCAGTACTTC.

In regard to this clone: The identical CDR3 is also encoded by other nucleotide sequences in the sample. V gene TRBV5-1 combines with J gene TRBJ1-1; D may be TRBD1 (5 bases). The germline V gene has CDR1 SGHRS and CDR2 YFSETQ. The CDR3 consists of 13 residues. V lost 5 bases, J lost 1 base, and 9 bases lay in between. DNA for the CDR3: TGCGCCAGCAGTTTCGGACAGAACACTGAAGCTTTCTTT. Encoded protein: CASSFGQNTEAFF.

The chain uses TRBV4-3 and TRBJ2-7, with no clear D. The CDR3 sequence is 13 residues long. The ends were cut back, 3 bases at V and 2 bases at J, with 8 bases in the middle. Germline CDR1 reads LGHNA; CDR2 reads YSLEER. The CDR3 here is CASSHDIAYEQYF. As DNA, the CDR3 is TGCGCCAGCAGCCATGACATTGCCTACGAGCAGTACTTC.

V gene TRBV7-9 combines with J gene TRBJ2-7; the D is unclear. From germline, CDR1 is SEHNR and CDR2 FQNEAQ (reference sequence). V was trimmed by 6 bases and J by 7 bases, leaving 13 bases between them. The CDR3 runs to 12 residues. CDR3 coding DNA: TGTGCCAGCAGTCTTGTTCCGGGTGAGCAGTACTTC. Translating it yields CASSLVPGEQYF.

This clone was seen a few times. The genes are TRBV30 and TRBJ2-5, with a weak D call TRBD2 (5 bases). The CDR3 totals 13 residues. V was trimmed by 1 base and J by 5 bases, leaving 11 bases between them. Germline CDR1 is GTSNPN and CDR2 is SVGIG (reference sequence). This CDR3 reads CAWSGHPGETQYF. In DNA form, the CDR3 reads TGTGCCTGGAGTGGGCACCCGGGGGAGACCCAGTACTTC.

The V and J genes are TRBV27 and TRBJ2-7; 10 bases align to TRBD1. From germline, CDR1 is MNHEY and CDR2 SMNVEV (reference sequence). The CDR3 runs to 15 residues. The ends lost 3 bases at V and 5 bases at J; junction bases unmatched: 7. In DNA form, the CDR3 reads TGTGCCAGCAGTTTTTTGGGACAGGGGTCGGACGAGCAGTACTTC. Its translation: CASSFLGQGSDEQYF.